This TCR beta chain was recorded in a study of blood T cells in healthy people across ages. PCR was performed a second time for roughly 6 to 12 cycles using a sample-barcoded 5' primer and a J-beta primer mix. TCRdb re-analysed the 5' RACE reads in MiXCR, keeping a single row per CDR3 protein. The data show 750,000 or so distinct CDR3 sequences, with roughly 25% seen just once and 9.4% held by the top ten. Study observations and caveats: Lack of knowledge of donor CMV status possibly confounded expanded clonotype changes.

This clonotype appeared many times. As yet, its antigen is unknown. This CDR3 spans 14 amino acids. Per the germline V gene, CDR1 is SEHNR and CDR2 is FQNEAQ (reference sequence). Trimming stripped 0 bases from V and 3 bases from J, with 5 bases between. These data were also filed under a second study, of T cells of mothers and their children. That publication notes: Overlap in related mother-child pairs always slightly exceeded unrelated pairs, never significantly.

Sequencing was done on a sample of blood. The TCR sequence derives from a boy younger than 18 in good health. The V and J genes are TRBV7-9 and TRBJ1-4; D remains ambiguous. The CDR3 coding sequence is TGTGCCAGCAGCTTAGCTGGATCTAATGAAAAACTGTTTTTT. This encodes CASSLAGSNEKLFF.